A single sample gave rise to the 6 T cell receptor beta chains below, sequenced in a study of T cell repertoires in cytomegalovirus infection. TCRdb passed the reads through MiXCR, listing each CDR3 protein once. The sample records about a million distinct CDR3 sequences, about a third being singletons. Their antigens are not known. Sequencing used cultured CD8+ T cells from PBMCs, obtained from culture after CMV antigen stimulation. The receptor set was obtained from a human donor in good health (CMV status not recorded). Some clones in this sample may be carry-over from other donors' samples.

The CDR3 bases are TGCGCCAGCAGCCAAGATCAAGGGGTGGGCCAGCCCCAGCATTTT. It encodes CASSQDQGVGQPQHF. The rearrangement uses TRBV4-1 and TRBJ1-5; TRBD1 is a possible D gene (5 bases). In germline, CDR1 is MGHRA, CDR2 YSYEKL. The CDR3 is 15 amino acids. With 0 bases removed from V and 7 bases from J, the gap between germline ends came to 13 bases.

This clonotype was found a few times. The chain combines TRBV4-1 with TRBJ2-2; 8 bases are a match to TRBD1. CDR1 MGHRA and CDR2 YSYEKL come from the germline V gene. The J segment lost 2 bases and the V segment lost 0 bases, leaving 8 bases of the junction unmatched. The CDR3 is 18 amino acids. Written as DNA, the CDR3 is TGCGCCAGCAGCCAAGATAGCAGGGGGCTTAGTAACACCGGGGAGCTGTTTTTT. Translation: CASSQDSRGLSNTGELFF.

This clonotype occurred a few times. The chain has TRBV5-1 and TRBJ1-4, with unresolved D. Trimming cost V 6 bases and J 3 bases, with 12 bases left between them. The V gene's germline CDR1 is SGHRS and CDR2 YFSETQ. The CDR3 spans 14 residues. The CDR3 sequence is CASMADNSNEKLFF. CDR3 in DNA: TGCGCCAGCATGGCCGACAATTCTAATGAAAAACTGTTTTTT.

The genes are TRBV28 and TRBJ1-6; D is unresolved. The CDR3 extends over 13 amino acids. The germline V and J ends were trimmed by 6 bases and 6 bases, with 9 bases remaining between them. The germline V gene has CDR1 MDHEN and CDR2 SYDVKM. CDR3 residues: CASREFGNSPLHF. CDR3 coding DNA: TGTGCCAGCAGAGAGTTTGGTAATTCACCCCTCCACTTT.

This clonotype was found many times. V usage is TRBV7-8 and J usage is TRBJ1-2; TRBD1 is a possible D gene (6 bases). This CDR3 spans 18 amino acids. CDR1 and CDR2 (germline): SGHVS, FQNEAQ. The V end lost 2 bases, the J end lost 0 bases, and 19 bases lay between the germline ends. CDR3 coding DNA: TGTGCCAGCAGCTTATCGTTGTGGGGGGCAGGGCCTAACTATGGCTACACCTTC. Translation gives CASSLSLWGAGPNYGYTF.

The rearrangement uses TRBV19 and TRBJ2-7; D possibly corresponds to TRBD1 (5 bases). Trimming removed 2 bases from V and 6 bases from J, with 11 bases in between. The germline V gene encodes CDR1 LNHDA and CDR2 SQIVND (reference sequence). The CDR3 has 13 residues. As DNA, the CDR3 is TGTGCCAGTAGTATAAGGGGCGGAACCGAGCAGTACGTC. It specifies CASSIRGGTEQYV.